This section outlines one TCR beta chain sequence together with its context. Participants were placed into cohorts based on the clinical history they reported. The CDR3 length is 16 residues. Germline CDR1 reads SGHRS; CDR2 reads YFSETQ. V dropped 2 bases and J dropped 6; count of bases not matched to a gene: 9. Under the authors' procedure: Estimation of nucleated cell counts relied on the amplification of reference gene primers. The assay was immunoSEQ multiplex PCR, and TCRdb's table has in-frame clones only and misses some. From that table come the V and J calls and clone size; the DNA was used to work out D and trimming. The repertoire holds some 190,000 clones, approximately 73% seen once, with around a sixth in the top ten. The data were obtained in a study of blood T cell repertoires in COVID-19. About the study: Researchers got acute and convalescent COVID-19 samples from the United States, Italy and Spain.

The receptor was isolated from a woman aged 45-59 years with acute COVID-19. The sequencing input was PBMCs or T cells enriched from blood (not recorded which). The V and J genes are TRBV5-1 and TRBJ2-2; 8 nucleotides line up with TRBD1. CDR3 DNA: TGCGCCAGCAGCTTCGGCAGGGGGCGAATTGCCGGGGAGCTGTTTTTT. It encodes CASSFGRGRIAGELFF.